The 5 T cell receptor beta chains reported below all come from one sample, sequenced in a study of monozygotic twins with inflammatory bowel disease. With the 5' RACE reads reprocessed, TCRdb shows one record per CDR3 protein and no DNA. The sample holds 300,000 to 350,000 distinct CDR3 sequences. The material sequenced was blood. The receptors here all came from a human donor with ulcerative colitis or Crohn's disease, or a healthy co-twin of an affected twin (not recorded which).

The CDR3 reads CASSYRTSGGADEQFF. The chain carries TRBV6-5 and TRBJ2-1; the TRBD2 assignment by TCRdb is unverifiable without DNA. The length of the CDR3 is 16 residues. Germline V lookup: CDR1 MNHEY, CDR2 SVGAGI.

The chain combines TRBV2 with TRBJ1-1. Germline V CDR1 and CDR2: SNHLY, FYNNEI. The CDR3 covers 12 residues. Here the CDR3 reads CASRRENTEAFF.

V is TRBV5-1 and J is TRBJ1-5. CDR3 length equals 14 residues. Per germline, CDR1 SGHRS and CDR2 YFSETQ. The CDR3 protein is CASSLEHGNQPQHF.

V and J are TRBV14 and TRBJ1-1. The germline gives CDR1 SGHDN, CDR2 FVKESK. The CDR3 runs 14 residues. CDR3 loop: CASSQVRTNTEAFF. Combining the CDR3 with reference TRBV14 and TRBJ1-1 gives the whole variable domain EAGVTQFPSHSVIEKGQTVTLRCDPISGHDNLYWYRRVMGKEIKFLLHFVKESKQDESGMPNNRFLAERTGGTYSTLKVQPAELEDSGVYFCASSQVRTNTEAFFGQGTRLTVV.

CDR3 in amino acids: CASSLRRGYNEQFF. The gene calls are TRBV3-1 and TRBJ2-1. The CDR3 is made up of 14 amino acids. Germline V lookup: CDR1 LGHDT, CDR2 YNNKEL (reference sequence).